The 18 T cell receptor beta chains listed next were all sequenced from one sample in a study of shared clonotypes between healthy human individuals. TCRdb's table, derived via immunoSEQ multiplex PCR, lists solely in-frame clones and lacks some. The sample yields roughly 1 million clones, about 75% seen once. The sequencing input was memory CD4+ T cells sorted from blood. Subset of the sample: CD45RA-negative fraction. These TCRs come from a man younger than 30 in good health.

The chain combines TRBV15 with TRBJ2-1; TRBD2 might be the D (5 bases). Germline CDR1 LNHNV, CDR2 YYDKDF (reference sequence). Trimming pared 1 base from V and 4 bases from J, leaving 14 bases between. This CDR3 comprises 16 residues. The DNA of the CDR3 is TGTGCCACCAGCAGAGCGATTAGGACTTCTTACAATGAGCAGTTCTTC. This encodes CATSRAIRTSYNEQFF.

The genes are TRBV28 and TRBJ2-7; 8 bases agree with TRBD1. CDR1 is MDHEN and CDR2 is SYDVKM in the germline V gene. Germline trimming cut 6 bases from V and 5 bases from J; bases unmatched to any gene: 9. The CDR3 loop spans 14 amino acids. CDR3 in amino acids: CASSPTGGRHEQYF. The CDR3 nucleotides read TGTGCCAGCAGCCCAACAGGGGGTAGGCACGAGCAGTACTTC.

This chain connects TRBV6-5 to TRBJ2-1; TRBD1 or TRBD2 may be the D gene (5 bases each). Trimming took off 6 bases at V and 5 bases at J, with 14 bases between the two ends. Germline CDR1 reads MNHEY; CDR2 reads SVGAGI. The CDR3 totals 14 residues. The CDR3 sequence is CASSRTGAHNEQFF. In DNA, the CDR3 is TGTGCCAGCAGCCGTACCGGGGCCCACAATGAGCAGTTCTTC.

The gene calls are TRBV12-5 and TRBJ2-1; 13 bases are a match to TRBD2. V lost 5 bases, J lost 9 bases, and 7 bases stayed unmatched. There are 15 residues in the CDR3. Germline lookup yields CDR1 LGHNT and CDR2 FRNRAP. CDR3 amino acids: CASGKGLAGAGEQFF. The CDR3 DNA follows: TGTGCTAGTGGTAAAGGACTAGCGGGAGCTGGTGAGCAGTTCTTC. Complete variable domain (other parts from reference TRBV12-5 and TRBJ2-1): DARVTQTPRHKVTEMGQEVTMRCQPILGHNTVFWYRQTMMQGLELLAYFRNRAPLDDSGMPKDRFSAEMPDATLATLKIQPSEPRDSAVYFCASGKGLAGAGEQFFGPGTRLTVL.

CDR3 loop: CAISSGSSYEQYF. The CDR3, as DNA: TGTGCCATCAGTTCGGGCAGCTCCTACGAGCAGTACTTC. This sequence joins TRBV10-3 and TRBJ2-7; D not certain. Germline CDR1 ENHRY, CDR2 SYGVKD. V was shortened by 5 bases and J by 0 bases, with 8 bases between the two germline ends. The CDR3 extends over 13 amino acids.

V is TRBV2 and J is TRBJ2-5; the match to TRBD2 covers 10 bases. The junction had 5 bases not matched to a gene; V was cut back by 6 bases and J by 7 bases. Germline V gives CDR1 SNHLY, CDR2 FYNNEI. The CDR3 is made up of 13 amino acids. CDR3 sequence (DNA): TGTGCCAGCAGCCCCGCTAGCGGGGGGACCCAGTACTTC. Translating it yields CASSPASGGTQYF. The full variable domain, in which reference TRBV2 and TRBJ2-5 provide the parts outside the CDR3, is EPEVTQTPSHQVTQMGQEVILRCVPISNHLYFYWYRQILGQKVEFLVSFYNNEISEKSEIFDDQFSVERPDGSNFTLKIRSTKLEDSAMYFCASSPASGGTQYFGPGTRLLVL.

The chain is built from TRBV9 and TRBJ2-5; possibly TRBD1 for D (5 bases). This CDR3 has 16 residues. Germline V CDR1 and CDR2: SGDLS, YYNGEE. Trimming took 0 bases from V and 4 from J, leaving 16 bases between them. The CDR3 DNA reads TGTGCCAGCAGCGTAGCTCCAGGGTCGGCAGGAGAGACCCAGTACTTC. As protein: CASSVAPGSAGETQYF.

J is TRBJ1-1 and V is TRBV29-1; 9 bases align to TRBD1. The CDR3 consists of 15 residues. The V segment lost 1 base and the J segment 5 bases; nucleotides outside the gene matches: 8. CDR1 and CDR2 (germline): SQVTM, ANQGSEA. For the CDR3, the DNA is TGCAGCGTTGAAGGTAAGGGGACAGGGATGACTGAAGCTTTCTTT. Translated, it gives CSVEGKGTGMTEAFF.

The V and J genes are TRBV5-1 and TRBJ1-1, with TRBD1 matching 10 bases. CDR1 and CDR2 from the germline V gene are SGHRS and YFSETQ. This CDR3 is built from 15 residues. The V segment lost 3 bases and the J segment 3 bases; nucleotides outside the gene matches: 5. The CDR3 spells CASSSRTGGYTEAFF. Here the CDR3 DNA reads TGCGCCAGCAGCTCTAGGACAGGGGGTTACACTGAAGCTTTCTTT. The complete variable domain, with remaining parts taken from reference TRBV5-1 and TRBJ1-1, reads KAGVTQTPRYLIKTRGQQVTLSCSPISGHRSVSWYQQTPGQGLQFLFEYFSETQRNKGNFPGRFSGRQFSNSRSEMNVSTLELGDSALYLCASSSRTGGYTEAFFGQGTRLTVV.

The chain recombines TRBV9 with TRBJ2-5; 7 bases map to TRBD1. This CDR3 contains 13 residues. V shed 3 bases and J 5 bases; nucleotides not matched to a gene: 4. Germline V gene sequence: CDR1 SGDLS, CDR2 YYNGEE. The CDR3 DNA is TGTGCCAGCAGCGGAGACAGGGCTGAGACCCAGTACTTC. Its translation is CASSGDRAETQYF.

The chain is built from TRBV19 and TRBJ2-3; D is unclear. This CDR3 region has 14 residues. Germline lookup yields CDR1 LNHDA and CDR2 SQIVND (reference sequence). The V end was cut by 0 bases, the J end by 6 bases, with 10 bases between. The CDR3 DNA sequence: TGTGCCAGTAGTATAGAGGGCGCGGCGGATACGCAGTATTTT. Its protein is CASSIEGAADTQYF.

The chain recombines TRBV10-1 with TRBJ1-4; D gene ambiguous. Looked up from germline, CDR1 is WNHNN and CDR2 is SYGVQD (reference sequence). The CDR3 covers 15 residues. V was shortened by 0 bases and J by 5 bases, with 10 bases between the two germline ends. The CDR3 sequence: CASSESAGRNEKLFF. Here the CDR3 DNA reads TGCGCCAGCAGTGAGTCGGCAGGAAGGAATGAAAAACTGTTTTTT.

CDR3 bases: TGCGCCAGCAGCCAAGGTCACTCCTCCTCCTACAATGAGCAGTTCTTC. Amino acids: CASSQGHSSSYNEQFF. J is TRBJ2-1 and V is TRBV4-1; D ambiguous. The CDR3 is 16 residues long. Trimming stripped 1 base from V and 0 bases from J, with 10 bases between. Per germline, CDR1 MGHRA and CDR2 YSYEKL.

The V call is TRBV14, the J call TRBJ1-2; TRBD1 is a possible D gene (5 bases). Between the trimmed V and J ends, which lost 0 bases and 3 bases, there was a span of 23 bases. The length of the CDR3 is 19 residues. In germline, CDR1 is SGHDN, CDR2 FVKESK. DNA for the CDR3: TGTGCCAGCAGCCAAGACAGGCGGTGGGGCAGGGACGGTTACTATGGCTACACCTTC. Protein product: CASSQDRRWGRDGYYGYTF.

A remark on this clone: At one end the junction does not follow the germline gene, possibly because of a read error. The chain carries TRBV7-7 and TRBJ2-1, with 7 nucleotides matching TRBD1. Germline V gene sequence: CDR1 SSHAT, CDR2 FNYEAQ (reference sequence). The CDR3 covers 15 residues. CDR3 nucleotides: TGTGCTAGCAGCCAAGACAGGGTTCCCTCCAATGAGCAGTTCTTC. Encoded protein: CASSQDRVPSNEQFF.

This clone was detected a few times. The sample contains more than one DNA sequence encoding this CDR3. The CDR3 nucleotides are TGTGCCAGCAGCCAAGTCGGGGGCGGCGAAGCTTTCTTT. It codes for CASSQVGGGEAFF. This chain joins TRBV14 and TRBJ1-1, with D perhaps matching TRBD1 (6 bases). With 1 base removed from V and 8 bases from J, the gap between germline ends came to 11 bases. The CDR3 is 13 amino acids. The germline V gene encodes CDR1 SGHDN and CDR2 FVKESK.

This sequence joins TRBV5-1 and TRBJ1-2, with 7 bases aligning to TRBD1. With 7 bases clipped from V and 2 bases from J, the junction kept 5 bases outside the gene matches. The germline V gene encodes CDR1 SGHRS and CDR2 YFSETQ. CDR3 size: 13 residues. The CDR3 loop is CASGTAPNYGYTF. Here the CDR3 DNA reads TGCGCCAGCGGGACAGCCCCGAACTATGGCTACACCTTC. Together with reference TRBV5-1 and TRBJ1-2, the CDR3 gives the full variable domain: KAGVTQTPRYLIKTRGQQVTLSCSPISGHRSVSWYQQTPGQGLQFLFEYFSETQRNKGNFPGRFSGRQFSNSRSEMNVSTLELGDSALYLCASGTAPNYGYTFGSGTRLTVV.

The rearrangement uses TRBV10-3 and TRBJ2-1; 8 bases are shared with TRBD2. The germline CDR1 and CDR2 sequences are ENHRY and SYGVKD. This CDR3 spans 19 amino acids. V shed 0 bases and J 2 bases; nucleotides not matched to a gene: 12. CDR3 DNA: TGTGCCATCAGTGAGTCGGGAGTAGCGGGGCGTGGGACCTACAATGAGCAGTTCTTC. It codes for CAISESGVAGRGTYNEQFF.